This TCR beta chain was captured in a study of OX40 agonist ivuxolimab in advanced cancers. Study as a whole: The patients' treatment was ivuxolimab, an agonistic anti-OX40 (CD134) antibody. Findings and caveats of the study: Dose levels from 0.1 to 3.0 mg/kg saw CD4+ and CD8+ blood T cells expand clonally by week 6. CD8+ T cells showed, on average, more clonal expansion than CD4+ cells.

Profiling relied on immunoSEQ multiplex PCR, and the TCRdb table lists in-frame clones only, not all of them. Here the sample spans about 71,000 clones, 85% to 95% being singletons. Concerning this clone: Antigen specificity is unknown.

This sample comprised CD4+ or CD8+ T cells sorted from blood, obtained in a trial of the OX40 agonist ivuxolimab. The source is an adult with an advanced solid tumor such as melanoma, head and neck, liver or kidney cancer.

This CDR3 is CASSSPGTGSADTQYF. CDR3 DNA: TGTGCCAGCAGCTCGCCCGGGACAGGGTCCGCAGATACGCAGTATTTT. The V call is TRBV7-2, the J call TRBJ2-3; 9 positions match TRBD1. CDR1 and CDR2 (germline): SGHTA, FQGNSA. After removal of 4 bases from V and 4 bases from J, the junction contained 9 bases not matched to a gene. The CDR3 is 16 residues long.